This T cell receptor beta chain was sequenced for a study of blood T cells in healthy people across ages. A second PCR of 7 to 11 cycles used a sample-barcoded 5' primer and a J-beta primer mix. TCRdb called the 5' RACE reads again in MiXCR, with one record for every CDR3 protein. This sample yields 800,000 to 950,000 distinct CDR3 sequences, of which almost 30% are seen a single time; 10% to 13% belongs to the top ten. The germline CDR1 and CDR2 sequences are SGDLS and YYNGEE. Losses at the gene ends were 0 bases for V and 5 bases for J; bases not matched to a gene: 4. This CDR3 comprises 16 residues. The table lists this clonotype with a few counts. The data also belong to a second study, concerning T cells of mothers and their children.

This sequence was found in a woman between 35 and 50 years old in good health. Specimen: blood. V is TRBV9 and J is TRBJ2-5; the match to TRBD2 covers 13 bases. Here the CDR3 DNA reads TGTGCCAGCAGCGTAGGACTAGCGGGGGGCGGGGAGACCCAGTACTTC. Residues: CASSVGLAGGGETQYF.